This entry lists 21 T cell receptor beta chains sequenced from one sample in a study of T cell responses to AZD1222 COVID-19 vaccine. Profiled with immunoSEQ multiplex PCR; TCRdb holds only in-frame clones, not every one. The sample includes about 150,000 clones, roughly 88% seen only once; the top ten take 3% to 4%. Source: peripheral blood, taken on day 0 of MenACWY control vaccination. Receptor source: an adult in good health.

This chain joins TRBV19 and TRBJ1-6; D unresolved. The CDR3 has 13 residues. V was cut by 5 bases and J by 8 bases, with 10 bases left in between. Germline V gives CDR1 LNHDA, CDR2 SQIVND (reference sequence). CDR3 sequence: CASSLREDSPLHF. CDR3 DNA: TGTGCCAGTAGTTTGAGGGAGGATTCACCCCTCCACTTT.

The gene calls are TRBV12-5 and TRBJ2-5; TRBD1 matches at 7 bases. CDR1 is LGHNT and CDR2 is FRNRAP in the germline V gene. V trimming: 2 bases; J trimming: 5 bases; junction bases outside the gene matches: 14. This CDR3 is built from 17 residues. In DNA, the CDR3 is TGTGCTAGTGGTTTGCCCCCCAGAGGGGGCTACGCGGAGACCCAGTACTTC. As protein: CASGLPPRGGYAETQYF. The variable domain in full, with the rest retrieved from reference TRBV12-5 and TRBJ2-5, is DARVTQTPRHKVTEMGQEVTMRCQPILGHNTVFWYRQTMMQGLELLAYFRNRAPLDDSGMPKDRFSAEMPDATLATLKIQPSEPRDSAVYFCASGLPPRGGYAETQYFGPGTRLLVL.

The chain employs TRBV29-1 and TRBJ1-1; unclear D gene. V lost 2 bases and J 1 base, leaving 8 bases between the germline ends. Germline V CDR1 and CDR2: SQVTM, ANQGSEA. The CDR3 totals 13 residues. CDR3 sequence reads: CSVEQQTNTEAFF. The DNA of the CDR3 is TGCAGCGTTGAACAGCAGACGAACACTGAAGCTTTCTTT.

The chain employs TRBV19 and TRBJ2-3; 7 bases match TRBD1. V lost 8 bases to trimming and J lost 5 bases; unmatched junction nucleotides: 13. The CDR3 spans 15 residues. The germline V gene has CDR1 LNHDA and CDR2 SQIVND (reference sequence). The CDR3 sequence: CASGLGGQGVDTQYF. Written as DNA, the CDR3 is TGTGCCAGTGGTCTCGGCGGCCAGGGGGTAGATACGCAGTATTTT.

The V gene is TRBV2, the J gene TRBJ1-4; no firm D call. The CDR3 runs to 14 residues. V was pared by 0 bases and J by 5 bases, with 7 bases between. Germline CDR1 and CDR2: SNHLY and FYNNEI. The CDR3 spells CASSEASGNEKLFF. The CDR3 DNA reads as TGTGCCAGCAGTGAAGCAAGTGGGAATGAAAAACTGTTTTTT.

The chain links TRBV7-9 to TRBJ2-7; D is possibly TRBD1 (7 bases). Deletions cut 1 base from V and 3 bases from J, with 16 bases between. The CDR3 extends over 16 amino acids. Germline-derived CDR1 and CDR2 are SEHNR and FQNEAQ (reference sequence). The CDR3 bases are TGTGCCAGCAGCTTAGTGTATCGACAGGGAGGCTACGAGCAGTACTTC. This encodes CASSLVYRQGGYEQYF.

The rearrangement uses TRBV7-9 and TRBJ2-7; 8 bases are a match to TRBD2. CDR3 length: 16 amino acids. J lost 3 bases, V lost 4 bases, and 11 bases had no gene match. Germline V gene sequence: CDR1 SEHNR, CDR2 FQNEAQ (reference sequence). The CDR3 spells CASSSSGSPPNYEQYF. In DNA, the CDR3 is TGTGCCAGCAGCTCGAGCGGGAGCCCGCCGAACTACGAGCAGTACTTC.

CDR3 sequence (DNA): TGTGCCAGTAGTGCTAGCGGGGGCTCCTACGAGCAGTACTTC. Residues: CASSASGGSYEQYF. The rearrangement uses TRBV19 and TRBJ2-7, with 10 bases aligning to TRBD2. The CDR3 is 14 amino acids. V dropped 5 bases and J dropped 0; count of bases not matched to a gene: 1. Germline V gene lookup returns CDR1 LNHDA and CDR2 SQIVND (reference sequence).

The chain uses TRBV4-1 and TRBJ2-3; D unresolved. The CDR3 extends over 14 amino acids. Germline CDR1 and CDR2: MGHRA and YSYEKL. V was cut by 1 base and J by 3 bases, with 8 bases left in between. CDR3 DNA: TGCGCCAGCAGCCAAGTCCTTAGTACAGATACGCAGTATTTT. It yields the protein CASSQVLSTDTQYF.

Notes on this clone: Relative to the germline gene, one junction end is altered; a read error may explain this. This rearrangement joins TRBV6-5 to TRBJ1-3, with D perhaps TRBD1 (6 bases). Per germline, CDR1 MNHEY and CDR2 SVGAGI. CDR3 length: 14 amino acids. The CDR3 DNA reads TGTGCCAGCAGTCTTACTGGACAGTCAGAGACCATGTATTTT. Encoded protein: CASSLTGQSETMYF.

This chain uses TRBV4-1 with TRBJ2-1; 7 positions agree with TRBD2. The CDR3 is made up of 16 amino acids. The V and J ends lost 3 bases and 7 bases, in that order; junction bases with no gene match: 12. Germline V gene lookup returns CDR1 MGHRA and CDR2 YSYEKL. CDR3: CASSHTGGISGNEQFF. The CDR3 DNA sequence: TGCGCCAGCAGCCACACGGGGGGAATTAGCGGGAATGAGCAGTTCTTC.

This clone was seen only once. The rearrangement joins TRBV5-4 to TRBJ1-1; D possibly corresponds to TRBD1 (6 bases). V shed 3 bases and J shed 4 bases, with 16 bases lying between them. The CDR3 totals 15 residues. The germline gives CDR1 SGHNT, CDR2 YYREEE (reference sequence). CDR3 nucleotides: TGTGCCAGCAGCTCGGGGGGGCGCGGGAGCACTGAAGCTTTCTTT. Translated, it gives CASSSGGRGSTEAFF.

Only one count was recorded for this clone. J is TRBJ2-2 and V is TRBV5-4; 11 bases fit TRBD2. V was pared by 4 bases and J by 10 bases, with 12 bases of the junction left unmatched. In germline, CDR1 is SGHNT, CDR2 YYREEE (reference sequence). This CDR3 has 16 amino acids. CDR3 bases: TGTGCCAGCAGCCCAAGGACTAGCGGGCGTTCTTCGGAGCTGTTTTTT. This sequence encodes CASSPRTSGRSSELFF.

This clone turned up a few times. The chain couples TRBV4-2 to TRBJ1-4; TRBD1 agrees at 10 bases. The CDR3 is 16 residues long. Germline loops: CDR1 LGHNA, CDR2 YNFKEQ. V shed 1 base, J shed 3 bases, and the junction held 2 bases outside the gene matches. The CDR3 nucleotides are TGTGCCAGCAGCCAAGGACAGGGGGCGGCTAATGAAAAACTGTTTTTT. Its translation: CASSQGQGAANEKLFF.

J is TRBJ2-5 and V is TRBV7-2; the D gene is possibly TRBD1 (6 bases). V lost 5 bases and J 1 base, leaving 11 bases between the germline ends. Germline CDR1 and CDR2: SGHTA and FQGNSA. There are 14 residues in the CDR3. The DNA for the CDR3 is TGTGCCAGCAGCCAGGGGTCCCCCCAAGAGACCCAGTACTTC. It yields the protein CASSQGSPQETQYF.

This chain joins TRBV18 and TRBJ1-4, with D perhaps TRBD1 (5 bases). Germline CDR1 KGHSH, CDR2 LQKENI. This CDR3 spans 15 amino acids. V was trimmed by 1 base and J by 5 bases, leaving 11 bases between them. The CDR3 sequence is CASSPQGLPNEKLFF. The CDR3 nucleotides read TGTGCCAGCTCACCACAGGGGCTTCCCAATGAAAAACTGTTTTTT.

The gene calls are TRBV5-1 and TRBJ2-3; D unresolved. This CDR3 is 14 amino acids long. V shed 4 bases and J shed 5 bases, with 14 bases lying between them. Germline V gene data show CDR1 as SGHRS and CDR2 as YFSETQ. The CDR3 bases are TGCGCCAGCAGCCCCCAGTCCGCAGGAGATACGCAGTATTTT. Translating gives CASSPQSAGDTQYF.

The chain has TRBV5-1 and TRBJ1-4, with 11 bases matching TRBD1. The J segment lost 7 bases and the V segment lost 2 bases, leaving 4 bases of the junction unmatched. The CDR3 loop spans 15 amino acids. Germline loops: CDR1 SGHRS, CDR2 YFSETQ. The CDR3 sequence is CASSFRTGGSEKLFF. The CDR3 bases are TGCGCCAGCAGCTTCAGGACAGGGGGCAGTGAAAAACTGTTTTTT.

The CDR3 DNA reads as TGTGCCAGTAGTATAACACTTAACACTGAAGCTTTCTTT. This codes for CASSITLNTEAFF. J is TRBJ1-1 and V is TRBV19; the D is unclear. V was cut by 2 bases and J by 2 bases, with 6 bases left in between. CDR1 LNHDA and CDR2 SQIVND come from the germline V gene (reference sequence). The CDR3 is 13 residues long.

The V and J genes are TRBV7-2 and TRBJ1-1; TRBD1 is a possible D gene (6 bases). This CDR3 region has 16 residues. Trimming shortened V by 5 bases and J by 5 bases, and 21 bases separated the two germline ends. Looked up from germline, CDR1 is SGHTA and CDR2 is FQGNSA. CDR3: CASSPRRQAGGTEAFF. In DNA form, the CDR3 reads TGTGCCAGCAGCCCCAGAAGACAGGCGGGAGGGACTGAAGCTTTCTTT.

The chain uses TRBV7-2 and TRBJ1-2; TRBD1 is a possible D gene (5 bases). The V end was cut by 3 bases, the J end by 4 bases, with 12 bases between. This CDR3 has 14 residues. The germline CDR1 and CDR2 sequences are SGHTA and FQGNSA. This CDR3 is CASSFATDSYGYTF. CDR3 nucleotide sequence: TGTGCCAGCAGCTTTGCGACAGATTCCTATGGCTACACCTTC.